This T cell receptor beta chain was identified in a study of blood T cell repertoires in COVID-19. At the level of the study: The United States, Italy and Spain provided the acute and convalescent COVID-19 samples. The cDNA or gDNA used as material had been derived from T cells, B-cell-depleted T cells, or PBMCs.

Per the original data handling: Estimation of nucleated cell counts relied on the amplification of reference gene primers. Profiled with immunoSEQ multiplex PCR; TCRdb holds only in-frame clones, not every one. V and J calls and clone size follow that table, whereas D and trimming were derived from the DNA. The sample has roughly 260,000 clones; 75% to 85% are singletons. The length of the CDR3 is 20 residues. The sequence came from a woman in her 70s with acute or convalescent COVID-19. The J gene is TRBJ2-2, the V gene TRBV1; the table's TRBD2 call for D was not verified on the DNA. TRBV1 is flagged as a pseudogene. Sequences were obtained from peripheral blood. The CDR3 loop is CTSSQDQNDLTSGGFEELFF. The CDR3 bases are TGCACCAGCAGCCAAGACCAGAACGATCTGACTAGCGGGGGGTTTGAGGAGCTGTTTTTT.